These 24 T cell receptor beta chains were sequenced from one sample in a study of CD8+CD57+ T cells in acquired aplastic anemia. Genomic DNA templated the TCR beta VDJ and CDR3 profiling. In TCRdb, the reads were re-called with MiXCR into one record per CDR3 protein. The top ten hold approximately 4% of the sample, which has about 420,000 distinct CDR3 sequences, 65% to 80% seen once. The sample consisted of sorted CD4+, CD8+, or CD8+CD57+ T cells (not recorded which) from PBMCs. These receptors were collected from a human donor in good health, serving as a control.

This clonotype was counted a single time. A junction boundary mismatches the germline segment, possibly from a read error. The rearrangement joins TRBV7-2 to TRBJ2-7; the D is unclear. Looked up from germline, CDR1 is SGHTA and CDR2 is FQGNSA. The CDR3 runs 13 residues. CDR3 in DNA: TGTGCCAGCAGCTTCGGTGGGTCTGGCGTTCTGTTCTTC. This sequence encodes CASSFGGSGVLFF.

V gene TRBV5-1 combines with J gene TRBJ2-3; 10 bases align to TRBD1. Germline values: CDR1 SGHRS, CDR2 YFSETQ. The CDR3 is 17 residues long. Trimming took 3 bases from V and 5 from J; bases not matched to a gene: 12. CDR3 nucleotides: TGCGCCAGCAGCTCTAGCCCCGGGACAGGGGCCGGAGATACGCAGTATTTT. Translating it yields CASSSSPGTGAGDTQYF.

This clonotype was detected many times. The chain joins TRBV3-1 to TRBJ2-7; no clear D. This CDR3 is 14 amino acids long. Germline values: CDR1 LGHDT, CDR2 YNNKEL (reference sequence). The V and J ends lost 1 base and 0 bases respectively, with 7 bases between them. CDR3 sequence: CASSQVVSSYEQYF. The CDR3 bases are TGTGCCAGCAGCCAAGTCGTCAGCTCCTACGAGCAGTACTTC.

This clonotype was picked up many times. The junction differs from germline at one of its ends, possibly a read error. V usage is TRBV11-2 and J usage is TRBJ2-5; 8 nucleotides align to TRBD2. The CDR3 has 14 amino acids. Germline V gene data show CDR1 as SGHAT and CDR2 as FQNNGV. The CDR3: CASSFGGAQETQYF. CDR3 DNA sequence: TGTGCCAGCAGCTTCGGGGGGGCGCAAGAAACCCAGTACTTC.

This clonotype was seen at least ten times. One end of the junction is discordant with germline, which a read error may explain. This chain uses TRBV2 with TRBJ2-7; D gene unclear. CDR1 SNHLY and CDR2 FYNNEI come from the germline V gene. The CDR3 sequence is 13 residues long. The CDR3 sequence: CASSATSSYVQYF. In DNA form, the CDR3 reads TGTGCCAGCAGTGCGACGAGCTCCTACGTGCAGTACTTC.

A remark on this clonotype: At one end, the junction sequence differs from germline, possibly due to a read error. This chain links TRBV29-1 with TRBJ1-2; D not resolved. CDR3 size: 11 residues. Germline V lookup: CDR1 SQVTM, CDR2 ANQGSEA. In nucleotides, the CDR3 is TGCAGCCTGATGGAGAACTATGGCTACTCCTTC. Protein sequence: CSLMENYGYSF.

This chain links TRBV7-9 with TRBJ1-6; 9 nucleotides line up with TRBD1. Germline lookup yields CDR1 SEHNR and CDR2 FQNEAQ (reference sequence). V gave up 5 bases and J gave up 15 bases; unmatched junction bases: 17. This CDR3 is built from 16 residues. DNA of the CDR3: TGTGCCAGCAGCCACGAGCGGACAGGGGTTGCGGCACTCCTCCACTTT. It specifies CASSHERTGVAALLHF.

There are many counts of this clonotype. V gene TRBV20-1 combines with J gene TRBJ2-7; 9 nucleotides line up with TRBD1. The CDR3 is made up of 15 amino acids. CDR1 and CDR2 (germline): DFQATT, SNEGSKA (reference sequence). The V gene end was trimmed by 1 base and the J gene end by 0 bases; junction bases not matched to a gene: 4. DNA of the CDR3: TGCAGTGCTAGAGGAGACAGGGGGGACTCCTACGAGCAGTACTTC. This gives the protein CSARGDRGDSYEQYF.

V is TRBV7-2 and J is TRBJ2-3; D call uncertain. Germline V lookup: CDR1 SGHTA, CDR2 FQGNSA. The V and J ends lost 3 bases and 15 bases respectively, with 25 bases between them. The CDR3 extends over 15 amino acids. The CDR3 sequence: CASSFITRRNEQYYF. The CDR3 region has the DNA TGTGCCAGCAGCTTCATTACCCGCCGCAATGAGCAGTACTATTTT.

This clonotype appeared many times. CDR3 DNA: TGTGCCAGCAGTCGAACTGACTATGGAGAGGGGAACACTGAAGCTTTCTTT. Its translation is CASSRTDYGEGNTEAFF. The rearrangement joins TRBV6-6 to TRBJ1-1; no clear D gene. CDR1 is MNHNY, CDR2 SVGAGI, per germline (reference sequence). Deletions cut 5 bases from V and 1 base from J, with 20 bases between. The CDR3 has 17 amino acids.

This clonotype was seen at least ten times. The rearrangement links TRBV5-4 to TRBJ2-7, with 12 nucleotides matching TRBD2. This CDR3 comprises 15 residues. Germline CDR1 is SGHNT and CDR2 is YYREEE (reference sequence). With V trimmed by 4 bases and J by 3 bases, 5 bases remained unmatched. In DNA, the CDR3 is TGTGCCAGCAGCGCCCTAGCGGGGGGGAACTACGAGCAGTACTTC. It is translated as CASSALAGGNYEQYF.

The chain employs TRBV12-3 or TRBV12-4 and TRBJ1-2; the match to TRBD1 covers 8 bases. CDR3 size: 14 residues. With 6 bases clipped from V and 4 bases from J, the junction kept 7 bases outside the gene matches. CDR3 amino acids: CASRGDRHIYGYTF. The CDR3 region has the DNA TGTGCCAGCAGAGGGGACAGGCATATCTATGGCTACACCTTC.

This clonotype has more than one count but fewer than ten. The genes are TRBV10-3 and TRBJ2-3; 7 bases are shared with TRBD2. V dropped 11 bases and J dropped 4; count of bases not matched to a gene: 12. In germline, CDR1 is ENHRY, CDR2 SYGVKD. The CDR3 has 14 amino acids. The CDR3 DNA follows: TGTGCCCTAGGGACTACGCAGGCCGCAGATACGCAGTATTTT. Amino acid sequence: CALGTTQAADTQYF.

The rearrangement links TRBV24-1 to TRBJ2-1; D remains unclear. Germline CDR1 KGHDR, CDR2 SFDVKD. V gave up 1 base and J gave up 4 bases, with 13 bases separating them. The CDR3 is made up of 16 amino acids. The CDR3 nucleotides read TGTGCCACCAGTGATTTAGGCGAAGGAATTTACAATGAGCAGTTCTTC. Protein sequence: CATSDLGEGIYNEQFF.

The J gene is TRBJ2-3, the V gene TRBV20-1; possibly TRBD2 for D (6 bases). The CDR3 runs 15 residues. V lost 1 base to trimming and J lost 0 bases, with 11 bases between them. The germline gives CDR1 DFQATT, CDR2 SNEGSKA (reference sequence). CDR3 loop: CSARAGGISTDTQYF. The CDR3 nucleotides are TGCAGTGCTAGAGCTGGGGGGATTAGCACAGATACGCAGTATTTT.

The chain links TRBV7-2 to TRBJ1-6; TRBD1 is a possible D gene (5 bases). This CDR3 contains 15 residues. Germline V gives CDR1 SGHTA, CDR2 FQGNSA. V gave up 5 bases and J gave up 16 bases, with 24 bases separating them. The CDR3 region is CASSEGRGGYEPLHF. CDR3 DNA sequence: TGTGCCAGCAGCGAGGGACGCGGCGGCTACGAACCGCTCCACTTT. Based on the CDR3 plus reference TRBV7-2 and TRBJ1-6, the full variable domain is GAGVSQSPSNKVTEKGKDVELRCDPISGHTALYWYRQSLGQGLEFLIYFQGNSAPDKSGLPSDRFSAERTGGSVSTLTIQRTQQEDSAVYLCASSEGRGGYEPLHFGNGTRLTVT.

This clonotype was seen many times. The chain couples TRBV6-4 to TRBJ1-1; 8 nucleotides agree with TRBD1. The CDR3 contains 20 residues. Germline assignment: CDR1 MRHNA and CDR2 SNTAGT. Trimming at V came to 1 base and at J to 1 base, leaving 17 bases not matched to a gene. CDR3 sequence (DNA): TGTGCCAGCAGTGACTGTGGGCAGGGGGCTCGTTTGTGGCGGAACACTGAAGCTTTCTTT. Its translation: CASSDCGQGARLWRNTEAFF.

This chain links TRBV5-5 with TRBJ2-7; perhaps TRBD2 as D (6 bases). The V end was cut by 7 bases, the J end by 9 bases, with 20 bases between. This CDR3 spans 13 amino acids. The germline V gene has CDR1 SGHKS and CDR2 YYEKEE (reference sequence). CDR3: CASPWGVSEAQYF. CDR3 in DNA: TGTGCCAGCCCGTGGGGGGTAAGTGAAGCGCAGTACTTC.

V and J are TRBV7-9 and TRBJ1-1; D call uncertain. Germline CDR1 and CDR2: SEHNR and FQNEAQ (reference sequence). V was clipped by 8 bases and J by 6 bases, with 22 bases between them. This CDR3 region has 15 residues. This CDR3 reads CASEYYVAPNSEAFF. The CDR3 DNA is TGTGCCAGCGAATACTACGTCGCACCCAACTCTGAAGCTTTCTTT.

This clonotype was seen at least ten times. This CDR3 reads CASSQGRRTDTQYF. The CDR3 DNA follows: TGTGCCAGCAGCCAAGGGAGAAGAACAGATACGCAGTATTTT. The rearrangement links TRBV3-1 to TRBJ2-3; no clear D gene. CDR3 size: 14 residues. In germline, CDR1 is LGHDT, CDR2 YNNKEL (reference sequence). Deletions cut 1 base from V and 3 bases from J, with 8 bases between.

V and J are TRBV7-8 and TRBJ1-5, with a tentative D call TRBD1 (5 bases). The V gene lost 8 bases and the J gene lost 7 bases, with 21 bases spanning the gap. Germline CDR1 and CDR2: SGHVS and FQNEAQ. The CDR3 runs 15 residues. The DNA for the CDR3 is TGTGCCAGCTGCCCAGGGAGTGCAGGGCAGCAGCCCCAGCATTTT. Its translation is CASCPGSAGQQPQHF.

The V gene is TRBV4-2, the J gene TRBJ1-6; TRBD1 aligns across 11 bases. This CDR3 has 15 amino acids. Germline lookup yields CDR1 LGHNA and CDR2 YNFKEQ. The ends lost 1 base at V and 14 bases at J; junction bases unmatched: 7. Here the CDR3 reads CASSQAGTGGVALHF. Written as DNA, the CDR3 is TGTGCCAGCAGCCAAGCCGGGACAGGGGGAGTCGCCCTCCACTTT.

This clonotype occurred once. The genes are TRBV11-3 and TRBJ1-1; D is perhaps TRBD1 (6 bases). The V end was cut by 6 bases, the J end by 5 bases, with 22 bases between. Germline assignment: CDR1 SGHNT and CDR2 YENEEA. The CDR3 is 16 amino acids. CDR3 DNA sequence: TGTGCCAGCAGTTCCGAAACAGGGTATTCGGGAACTGAAGCTTTCTTT. Its translation: CASSSETGYSGTEAFF.

Turning to this clonotype: The conserved phenylalanine or tryptophan is not found at the CDR3 terminus, so this likely reflects a read error. Because the CDR3's place on the DNA is in doubt, the DNA is left out and the CDR3 is given as listed by TCRdb. The chain is built from TRBV7-3 and TRBJ1-4. The V gene's germline CDR1 is SGHTA and CDR2 FQGTGA. The CDR3 extends over 13 residues, inclusive of both ends. The CDR3 loop is CASSKASGGTGEL.